The present T cell receptor (beta chain) was sequenced within a study of CD8 T cells in Susac syndrome. cDNA came from approximately 0.5 to 1 ug RNA primed by random hexamers. Multiplex PCR with immunoSEQ amplified the TCR beta CDR3 across 54 Vbeta and 13 Jbeta. Via MiXCR, TCRdb re-called the immunoSEQ multiplex PCR reads, giving one row per CDR3 protein. The sample yields 350,000 to 550,000 distinct CDR3 sequences, approximately 85% seen once. This CDR3 is 17 amino acids long. The TCR originated in a human donor with multiple sclerosis. The chain couples TRBV21-1 to TRBJ2-1; no DNA check was done on the table's D call, TRBD2. TRBV21-1 constitutes a pseudogene. Sequenced sample: CD8+ T cells from PBMCs. CDR3 coding DNA: TGTGCCAGCAGCAAAACAAGCGGGAGGGGTAATTACAATGAGCAGTTCTTC. Its protein product is CASSKTSGRGNYNEQFF.